This is a list of T cell receptor beta chains from one sample in a study of shared clonotypes between healthy human individuals. Profiled with immunoSEQ multiplex PCR; TCRdb holds only in-frame clones, not every one. The data show over 300,000 clones, around 90% seen once. Specimen: memory CD8+ T cells sorted from blood. These receptors all stem from a man aged 18-30 years in good health. Each CDR3 is given with its conserved first and last residue. The D gene is left open where the match is weak. Expanded clones get a size class; other rows say once, few or many, or leave the size out.

TRBJ2-6,.,TRBV30,.,TGTGCCTGGAGGGGAGGACATCTCGTCTCTGGGGCCAACGTCCTGACTTTC,CAWRGGHLVSGANVLTF
TRBJ2-7,.,TRBV7-9,.,TGTGCCAGCAGCATTCGGACAGCCCAACGCTACGAGCAGTACTTC,CASSIRTAQRYEQYF
TRBJ2-3,.,TRBV6-1,once,TGTGCCAGCAGTGAAGCGGGTCCTAGCACAGATACGCAGTATTTT,CASSEAGPSTDTQYF
TRBJ2-5,TRBD2,TRBV30,once,TGTGCCTGGGGAATGGAGAACGGGGGGTACCAAGAGACCCAGTACTTC,CAWGMENGGYQETQYF
TRBJ1-5,.,TRBV27,.,TGTGCCAGCAGTTTATGTTCCACCCAGTGTAATAGCAATCAGCCCCAGCATTTT,CASSLCSTQCNSNQPQHF
TRBJ2-7,.,TRBV2,.,TGTGCCAGCAGGGGACCCAGCTCCTACGAGCAGTACTTC,CASRGPSSYEQYF
TRBJ2-7,.,TRBV11-1,.,TGTGCCAGCAGCCCGGATATTTCCTACGAGCAGTACTTC,CASSPDISYEQYF
TRBJ1-1,TRBD1,TRBV6-1,.,TGTGCCAGCAGTGACCGGGACAGGGTGACTGAAGCTTTCTTT,CASSDRDRVTEAFF
TRBJ1-6,.,TRBV5-4,.,TGTGCCAGCAGCTTAATTCTGCATAATTCACCCCTCCACTTT,CASSLILHNSPLHF
TRBJ2-1,TRBD2,TRBV7-6,.,TGTGCCAGCAGCTTAGCAGCTAGCGGGAGAGTAGATGAGCAGTTCTTC,CASSLAASGRVDEQFF
TRBJ1-2,.,TRBV10-3,.,TGTGCCATCAGTGAGTTGGGGGTTGACCACCGGCCAGGTGTTCATGGCTACACCTTC,CAISELGVDHRPGVHGYTF
TRBJ1-3,TRBD1,TRBV7-2,once,TGTGCCAGCAGCTTGGGACAGCCTGCCCCCTCTGGAAACACCATATATTTT,CASSLGQPAPSGNTIYF
TRBJ2-3,TRBD1,TRBV6-6,.,TGTGCCAGCAGTCCACGGGACAGGGGGCCAGATACGCAGTATTTT,CASSPRDRGPDTQYF
TRBJ2-2,TRBD2,TRBV9,.,TGTGCCAGCAGCGTACTAGCGGGGAGTGCCGGGGAGCTGTTTTTT,CASSVLAGSAGELFF
TRBJ1-1,.,TRBV5-4,few,TGTGCCAGCAGCGACGTTCAGGGTGGGCTAGCTTTCTTT,CASSDVQGGLAFF
TRBJ1-1,TRBD1,TRBV9,.,TGTGCCAGCAGCGTAGAACAGGGGCCCTCGGACGAAGCTTTCTTT,CASSVEQGPSDEAFF
TRBJ2-4,.,TRBV9,once,TGTGCCAGCAGCACCGGACTATTAAACATTCAGTACTTC,CASSTGLLNIQYF
TRBJ1-3,TRBD1,TRBV2,.,TGTGCCAGCAGTGATCGACAGGGGCTGGTTGGAAACACCATATATTTT,CASSDRQGLVGNTIYF
TRBJ1-2,.,TRBV7-9,.,TGTGCCAGCAGCTTTGTAGGCAACAACTATGGCTACACCTTC,CASSFVGNNYGYTF
TRBJ2-2,TRBD2,TRBV2,.,TGTGCCAGCAGACTAGCGGGGGGCGCTACCTTGGGGGAGCTGTTTTTT,CASRLAGGATLGELFF
TRBJ2-7,.,TRBV15,.,TGTGCCACCAGCGCTAGGACGGATTCCTACGAGCAGTACTTC,CATSARTDSYEQYF
TRBJ1-1,.,TRBV7-9,.,TGTGCCAGCAGCTTGACAGGCAACACTGAAGCTTTCTTT,CASSLTGNTEAFF
TRBJ2-7,TRBD1,TRBV7-9,.,TGTGCCAGCAGCTTGACAGGGATCGAGCAGTACTTC,CASSLTGIEQYF
TRBJ1-2,TRBD1,TRBV6-5,.,TGTGCCAGCAGTTACGCAAGACAGGGGTTTGGCTATGGCTACACCTTC,CASSYARQGFGYGYTF
TRBJ2-7,TRBD1,TRBV4-3,.,TGCGCCAGCAGCCAAGGAGAGGACAGGGACTACGAGCAGTACTTC,CASSQGEDRDYEQYF
TRBJ2-3,.,TRBV27,.,TGTGCCAGCAGTTTTCTCGGAGATACGCAGTATTTT,CASSFLGDTQYF
TRBJ2-3,TRBD1,TRBV11-2,once,TGTGCCAGCAGCTCTCTCCTGACAGGGTTGAGAATGGATACGCAGTATTTT,CASSSLLTGLRMDTQYF
TRBJ2-7,.,TRBV7-9,.,TGTGCCAGCAGCTTGAGTATCTCCTACGAGCAGTACTTC,CASSLSISYEQYF
TRBJ2-7,.,TRBV30,.,TGTGCCTGGAGTGGGGAAGGCAGGGCCTACGAGCAGTACTTC,CAWSGEGRAYEQYF
TRBJ1-5,.,TRBV6-7,.,TGTGCCAGCAGAAGGGACCCCTTAGAGAATCAGCCCCAGCATTTT,CASRRDPLENQPQHF
TRBJ2-7,.,TRBV7-9,once,TGTGCCAGCAGCTTAGAGGGTCCTCCCTTCTACGAGCAGTACTTC,CASSLEGPPFYEQYF
TRBJ2-1,.,TRBV20-1,.,TGCAGTGCCCTTATCTATGAGCAGTTCTTC,CSALIYEQFF
TRBJ2-4,.,TRBV4-3,.,TGCGCCAGCAGCCAAGACTATGGACGGCGGGTCATTCAGTACTTC,CASSQDYGRRVIQYF
TRBJ2-7,.,TRBV6-1,.,TGTGCCAGCAGTCGGACTCCCTACGAGCAGTACTTC,CASSRTPYEQYF
TRBJ2-7,.,TRBV27,.,TGTGCCAGCAGTTTTGGCAGGACCCCCTACGAGCAGTACTTC,CASSFGRTPYEQYF
TRBJ2-7,.,TRBV5-6,.,TGTGCCAGCAGCTTGCTTGGGGGCCTTCGCTCCTACGAGCAGTACTTC,CASSLLGGLRSYEQYF
TRBJ1-5,TRBD1,TRBV27,.,TGTGCCAGCAGCTCCGGGACAGGGGTGGGCCAGCCCCAGCATTTT,CASSSGTGVGQPQHF